A single sample is the source of the 21 T cell receptor beta chains below, sequenced in a study of T cells in Graves' hyperthyroidism and ophthalmopathy. Researchers amplified the TCR beta CDR3 regions from RNA transcripts. Carried out on the TCR CDR3, a first-round RT-PCR used the HTBI primer set. TCRdb re-called the multiplex PCR reads through MiXCR, storing one row per CDR3 protein. The sample has 600,000 to 900,000 distinct CDR3 sequences, about 15% seen once; the top ten hold under 10%. Sequencing was done on a sample of blood. These receptors all come from a man aged 18 to 30 with Graves' hyperthyroidism.

In its sample, this clonotype was seen many times. CDR3 DNA sequence: TGTGCCAGCAGCCGACTAGCTTGGACCGGGGAGCTGTTTTTT. It specifies CASSRLAWTGELFF. This chain links TRBV3-1 with TRBJ2-2, with TRBD2 matching over 7 bases. CDR3 length: 14 residues. CDR1 LGHDT and CDR2 YNNKEL come from the germline V gene (reference sequence). After removal of 4 bases from V and 5 bases from J, the junction contained 4 bases not matched to a gene. Full variable domain (missing parts from reference TRBV3-1 and TRBJ2-2): DTAVSQTPKYLVTQMGNDKSIKCEQNLGHDTMYWYKQDSKKFLKIMFSYNNKELIINETVPNRFSPKSPDKAHLNLHINSLELGDSAVYFCASSRLAWTGELFFGEGSRLTVL.

This clonotype was counted ten times or more. The gene calls are TRBV28 and TRBJ2-7, with D tentatively TRBD1 (6 bases). The CDR3 length is 15 residues. V was shortened by 8 bases and J by 1 base, with 18 bases between the two germline ends. CDR1 MDHEN and CDR2 SYDVKM come from the germline V gene. This chain's CDR3 is CASATSGAPSYEQYF. In DNA form, the CDR3 reads TGTGCCAGCGCAACCTCAGGGGCACCTTCCTACGAGCAGTACTTC.

A few counts support this clonotype. The gene calls are TRBV29-1 and TRBJ2-2; 10 nucleotides agree with TRBD2. The ends lost 0 bases at V and 6 bases at J; junction bases unmatched: 10. This CDR3 has 17 residues. The germline V gene encodes CDR1 SQVTM and CDR2 ANQGSEA. The CDR3 reads CSVEDPTLAGASGELFF. CDR3 coding DNA: TGCAGCGTTGAAGATCCTACGCTAGCGGGAGCTTCCGGGGAGCTGTTTTTT.

This clonotype has just a few counts. The V gene is TRBV29-1, the J gene TRBJ1-1, with D perhaps TRBD1 (6 bases). Germline lookup yields CDR1 SQVTM and CDR2 ANQGSEA. Trimming removed 7 bases at V and 0 bases at J, with 18 bases between. The CDR3 length is 15 residues. The CDR3 protein is CSAEISRTVNTEAFF. The CDR3, as DNA: TGCAGCGCAGAAATATCACGGACAGTGAACACTGAAGCTTTCTTT.

The table lists this clonotype with many counts. V usage is TRBV20-1 and J usage is TRBJ2-1, with D possibly matching TRBD1 (6 bases). V gave up 6 bases and J gave up 5 bases, with 23 bases separating them. CDR3 length: 16 amino acids. The germline CDR1 and CDR2 sequences are DFQATT and SNEGSKA (reference sequence). The CDR3 DNA sequence: TGCAGTGCGGCTCAGGGGCCGGCAACAGGGCACAATGAGCAGTTCTTC. Its translation is CSAAQGPATGHNEQFF.

The chain combines TRBV13 with TRBJ2-3; 13 nucleotides match TRBD2. Germline V gives CDR1 PRHDT, CDR2 FYEKMQ (reference sequence). The CDR3 spans 16 residues. J was trimmed by 3 bases and V by 6 bases; bases with no gene match: 6. CDR3 nucleotides: TGTGCCAGCAGACTGGGACTAGCGGGACTAACAGATACGCAGTATTTT. Protein sequence: CASRLGLAGLTDTQYF.

This clonotype showed up just a few times. CDR3 sequence: CASSRGLAGPTGELFF. The CDR3 DNA is TGTGCCAGCAGCAGAGGACTAGCAGGACCCACCGGGGAGCTGTTTTTT. The gene calls are TRBV7-6 and TRBJ2-2; TRBD2 agrees at 8 bases. This CDR3 region has 16 residues. V lost 5 bases and J lost 4; bases outside the gene matches: 9. CDR1 SGHVS and CDR2 FNYEAQ come from the germline V gene.

The V call is TRBV7-3, the J call TRBJ1-2; D gene unclear. Germline CDR1 is SGHTA and CDR2 is FQGTGA. Trimming removed 2 bases at V and 2 bases at J, with 9 bases between. CDR3 length equals 14 residues. Written as DNA, the CDR3 is TGTGCCAGCAGCTTATCCTTAACGAACTATGGCTACACCTTC. Translating gives CASSLSLTNYGYTF.

This clonotype was counted between two and nine times. This sequence joins TRBV6-6 and TRBJ2-6; the D gene is possibly TRBD1 (5 bases). Germline V gives CDR1 MNHNY, CDR2 SVGAGI (reference sequence). The V end was cut by 4 bases, the J end by 2 bases, with 18 bases between. The CDR3 consists of 18 residues. In DNA, the CDR3 is TGTGCCAGCAGTTTCCGTGGATGGGCGGACACTGGGGCCAACGTCCTGACTTTC. This translates into CASSFRGWADTGANVLTF.

The V call is TRBV28, the J call TRBJ1-4; D is perhaps TRBD1 (6 bases). The germline V gene has CDR1 MDHEN and CDR2 SYDVKM. The CDR3 is 16 amino acids. Trimming took 4 bases from V and 4 from J, leaving 16 bases between them. The CDR3 bases are TGTGCCAGCAGTTCAAGGCAGACAGGCTATAATGAAAAACTGTTTTTT. This sequence encodes CASSSRQTGYNEKLFF.

V and J are TRBV5-5 and TRBJ1-6, with D unclear. Trimming took off 0 bases at V and 0 bases at J, with 4 bases between the two ends. Per germline, CDR1 SGHKS and CDR2 YYEKEE (reference sequence). This CDR3 region has 15 residues. In DNA form, the CDR3 reads TGTGCCAGCAGCTTGGGAGCCTCCTATAATTCACCCCTCCACTTT. Translated: CASSLGASYNSPLHF.

This clonotype was seen only a few times. The chain recombines TRBV28 with TRBJ2-3, with 8 positions matching TRBD2. V shed 7 bases and J 8 bases; nucleotides not matched to a gene: 14. The CDR3 has 15 residues. Per the germline V gene, CDR1 is MDHEN and CDR2 is SYDVKM. Written as DNA, the CDR3 is TGTGCCAGCACCCGACCGACTAGCGCCAGAGGTACGCAGTATTTT. Residues: CASTRPTSARGTQYF.

This clonotype was picked up many times. V gene TRBV3-1 combines with J gene TRBJ2-1; maybe TRBD2 (5 bases). The CDR3 spans 16 residues. Germline-derived CDR1 and CDR2 are LGHDT and YNNKEL (reference sequence). V gave up 4 bases and J gave up 3 bases, with 16 bases separating them. CDR3 coding DNA: TGTGCCAGCAGCCCAGGTATCCGGGAAAACTACAATGAGCAGTTCTTC. Encoded protein: CASSPGIRENYNEQFF.

This clonotype came up a few times. The genes are TRBV28 and TRBJ2-7; D gene unclear. The CDR3 sequence is 14 residues long. The ends were cut back, 3 bases at V and 6 bases at J, with 15 bases in the middle. CDR1 MDHEN and CDR2 SYDVKM come from the germline V gene. For the CDR3, the DNA is TGTGCCAGCAGTTTGTATGGGGTACTACCCGAGCAGTACTTC. Translated, it gives CASSLYGVLPEQYF.

This clonotype has ten or more counts. The V call is TRBV27, the J call TRBJ1-1, with D tentatively TRBD1 (5 bases). Germline-derived CDR1 and CDR2 are MNHEY and SMNVEV (reference sequence). This CDR3 is built from 14 residues. V was clipped by 2 bases and J by 4 bases, with 11 bases between them. The CDR3 sequence is CASSLGRVATEAFF. The CDR3 DNA follows: TGTGCCAGCAGTTTAGGCAGGGTGGCCACTGAAGCTTTCTTT.

The genes are TRBV10-3 and TRBJ1-1, with 8 bases lining up with TRBD1. This CDR3 spans 13 amino acids. Germline values: CDR1 ENHRY, CDR2 SYGVKD. With 11 bases clipped from V and 1 base from J, the junction kept 6 bases outside the gene matches. The CDR3 DNA sequence: TGTGCCGGTATGGACAGGGCGAACACTGAAGCTTTCTTT. Translation gives CAGMDRANTEAFF.

The V call is TRBV5-5, the J call TRBJ2-1; perhaps D is TRBD1 or TRBD2 (6 bases each). This CDR3 region has 15 residues. CDR1 is SGHKS and CDR2 is YYEKEE in the germline V gene (reference sequence). The V end lost 7 bases, the J end lost 4 bases, and 18 bases lay between the germline ends. CDR3 residues: CASLEPGAGYNEQFF. In DNA, the CDR3 is TGTGCCAGCCTTGAGCCGGGGGCGGGTTACAATGAGCAGTTCTTC.

This clonotype was recorded at least ten times. The chain couples TRBV28 to TRBJ2-7; weak D call: TRBD2 (6 bases). This CDR3 contains 15 residues. CDR1 and CDR2 (germline): MDHEN, SYDVKM. Deletions cut 6 bases from V and 6 bases from J, with 21 bases between. The CDR3 is CASSPPGDSSLEQYF. The CDR3 DNA reads TGTGCCAGCAGCCCCCCGGGGGACTCGTCCCTCGAGCAGTACTTC.

The chain uses TRBV5-1 and TRBJ1-2, with D unclear. This CDR3 is built from 14 residues. Trimming took off 4 bases at V and 6 bases at J, with 16 bases between the two ends. The V gene's germline CDR1 is SGHRS and CDR2 YFSETQ. The CDR3 DNA sequence: TGCGCCAGCAGCCCCGTACGGACCGTCGATGGCTACACCTTC. Amino acid sequence: CASSPVRTVDGYTF.

This clonotype has just a few counts. The DNA for the CDR3 is TGTGCCAGCAGCTTTGGACCGCAGTACAATGAGCAGTTCTTC. Translating gives CASSFGPQYNEQFF. The chain links TRBV7-3 to TRBJ2-1; D is ambiguous. Germline V gene sequence: CDR1 SGHTA, CDR2 FQGTGA. Trimming took off 3 bases at V and 4 bases at J, with 10 bases between the two ends. The length of the CDR3 is 14 residues.

The genes are TRBV18 and TRBJ2-7; 8 bases map to TRBD2. CDR3 length: 12 residues. Trimming at V came to 3 bases and at J to 6 bases, leaving 1 base not matched to a gene. The germline CDR1 and CDR2 sequences are KGHSH and LQKENI. Written as DNA, the CDR3 is TGTGCCAGCTCACCCGGGAGGGTCGAGCAGTACTTC. The encoded protein is CASSPGRVEQYF.